This T cell receptor beta chain is from a study of T cell repertoires in cytomegalovirus infection. Study summary: Public TCR beta signatures indicated both CMV infection and matching HLA type. Study findings and constraints: Totalled public TCR beta family frequency picked out people who carried CMV plus the relevant HLA. The study found HLA-C-restricted CMV-specific TCR beta clonotypes dominating the ex vivo response.

With regard to this clonotype: Its antigen is still unknown.

TCRdb re-called the reads through MiXCR, storing one row per CDR3 protein. The data show 60,000 to 80,000 distinct CDR3 sequences, around 20% seen once. The germline CDR1 and CDR2 sequences are MNHEY and SMNVEV (reference sequence). V lost 5 bases, J lost 9 bases, and 7 bases stayed unmatched. The CDR3 sequence is 13 residues long. This chain joins TRBV27 and TRBJ2-1; 7 bases are a match to TRBD2. The input for sequencing was CD8+ T cells from cultured PBMCs, taken from culture after CMV antigen stimulation. The origin of this receptor is a human donor in good health (CMV status not recorded). Some clones in this sample may be carry-over from other donors' samples. The CDR3 DNA reads TGTGCCAGCAGTACCCAGCGGGGCGCTGAGCAGTTCTTC. It encodes CASSTQRGAEQFF.